These 23 T cell receptor beta chains were sequenced from one sample in a study of T cells in women clearing cervical HPV infection. Repertoires were generated with immunoSEQ multiplex PCR, while TCRdb's copy carries only in-frame clones and drops some. The table lists about 24,000 clones. Sequenced input: blood buffy coat. The source is a woman between 18 and 69 years old with a cervical HPV16 infection that either progressed to CIN3+ or cleared (not recorded which).

Details on this clone: The read gets to within 3 residues of the CDR3 end, and the germline J gene fills in the rest. This sequence joins TRBV7-9 and TRBJ2-2; TRBD2 matches at 8 bases. The V segment lost 3 bases and the J segment 6 bases; nucleotides outside the gene matches: 3. CDR1 SEHNR and CDR2 FQNEAQ come from the germline V gene (reference sequence). The CDR3 is 14 residues long. CDR3 sequence: CASSLGGRPGELFF. The sequenced part of the CDR3 DNA is TGTGCCAGCAGCTTGGGCGGGAGGCCCGGGGAG.

Comments on this clone: The read finishes 3 residues shy of the CDR3 end, and the germline J gene is used to complete it. The chain carries TRBV19 and TRBJ2-7; D not certain. This CDR3 has 15 amino acids. Per the germline V gene, CDR1 is LNHDA and CDR2 is SQIVND (reference sequence). Trimming shortened V by 0 bases and J by 4 bases, and 13 bases separated the two germline ends. The CDR3 reads CASSIEEGLLYEQYF. CDR3 DNA (partial): TGTGCCAGTAGTATAGAAGAAGGCTTGCTGTACGAG. Full variable domain (rest looked up from reference TRBV19 and TRBJ2-7): DGGITQSPKYLFRKEGQNVTLSCEQNLNHDAMYWYRQDPGQGLRLIYYSQIVNDFQKGDIAEGYSVSREKKESFPLTVTSAQKNPTAFYLCASSIEEGLLYEQYFGPGTRLTVT.

Of note for this clone: The read is 3 residues too short to cover the CDR3 end, so that end is filled in from the germline J gene. The J gene is TRBJ1-2, the V gene TRBV2; D remains unclear. This CDR3 comprises 12 residues. Germline values: CDR1 SNHLY, CDR2 FYNNEI. CDR3 amino acids: CASKGAAEGYTF. CDR3 bases read: TGTGCCAGCAAGGGCGCAGCCGAAGGC.

With respect to this clone: Read coverage stops 3 residues before the CDR3 terminus; the germline J gene supplies the remainder. The V call is TRBV12-3 or TRBV12-4, the J call TRBJ2-3; TRBD2 might be the D (5 bases). CDR3 length equals 16 residues. Trimming left V 6 bases short and J 3 bases short, with 19 bases between. The DNA read from the CDR3 is TGTGCCAGCAGCCTGCCGGGGTTGGGCCGGACAGATACG. This encodes CASSLPGLGRTDT. In full, the CDR3 is CASSLPGLGRTDTQYF.

In the case of this clone: The DNA ends 3 residues before the CDR3 does, and the rest of the CDR3 is filled in from the germline J gene. The chain combines TRBV20-1 with TRBJ2-7; D gene ambiguous. The V and J ends lost 3 bases and 2 bases respectively, with 8 bases between them. The CDR3 totals 12 residues. Germline V gene data show CDR1 as DFQATT and CDR2 as SNEGSKA (reference sequence). CDR3 residues: CSASSRAYEQYF. CDR3 DNA, as far as it was read: TGCAGTGCTAGTTCCCGGGCCTACGAG.

Worth noting for this clone: The CDR3 is cut off 3 residues early in the read; its end comes from the germline J gene. The chain couples TRBV6-2 or TRBV6-3 to TRBJ2-3; D ambiguous. The germline V gene encodes CDR1 MNHEY and CDR2 SVGEGT. There are 12 residues in the CDR3. Trimming stripped 5 bases from V and 2 bases from J, with 5 bases between. The CDR3 sequence is CASSLTTDTQYF. The CDR3 bases that were read are TGTGCCAGCAGTCTAACCACAGATACG.

With respect to this clone: The read ends 3 residues before the CDR3 terminus; that terminus is restored from the germline J gene. Additional DNA sequences in this sample encode the identical CDR3. V usage is TRBV6-1 and J usage is TRBJ1-2, with 8 bases fitting TRBD1. The CDR3 extends over 13 amino acids. V lost 2 bases to trimming and J lost 6 bases; unmatched junction nucleotides: 2. CDR1 is MNHNS, CDR2 SASEGT, per germline. The CDR3 sequence: CASSEHRGDGYTF. The DNA read from the CDR3 is TGTGCCAGCAGTGAACACAGGGGGGATGGC.

CDR3 loop: CSARDAGSTDTQYF. The sequenced part of the CDR3 DNA is TGCAGTGCTAGAGATGCAGGGAGCACAGATACG. The chain uses TRBV20-1 and TRBJ2-3, with D perhaps matching TRBD1 (5 bases). Read sequence stops 3 residues before the CDR3 end, and the germline J gene provides the missing end. Germline CDR1 reads DFQATT; CDR2 reads SNEGSKA (reference sequence). CDR3 length equals 14 residues. V dropped 0 bases and J dropped 0 bases, with 7 bases sitting between them.

About this clone: The read stops 3 residues short of the end of the CDR3; the missing end is completed from the germline J gene. This chain joins TRBV6-2 or TRBV6-3 and TRBJ2-7; D might be TRBD2 (7 bases). Deletions cut 1 base from V and 6 bases from J, with 13 bases between. The CDR3 is 14 residues long. Germline CDR1 reads MNHEY; CDR2 reads SVGEGT. The sequenced part of the CDR3 DNA is TGTGCCAGCAGTTACTTGGCGGGGGCCTTCGAG. Protein sequence: CASSYLAGAFE. The full CDR3 protein is CASSYLAGAFEQYF.

As concerns this clone: The sequenced fragment ends 3 residues before the CDR3 boundary, so the rest is inferred from the germline J gene. The gene calls are TRBV5-1 and TRBJ2-2, with D perhaps TRBD2 (5 bases). This CDR3 has 16 residues. Per the germline V gene, CDR1 is SGHRS and CDR2 is YFSETQ. The CDR3 spells CASSLGGLGANEKLFF. CDR3 DNA (partial): TGCGCCAGCAGCTTGGGAGGGCTTGGCGCTAATGAAAAG. Using reference TRBV5-1 and TRBJ2-2 for the parts outside the CDR3, the full variable domain is KAGVTQTPRYLIKTRGQQVTLSCSPISGHRSVSWYQQTPGQGLQFLFEYFSETQRNKGNFPGRFSGRQFSNSRSEMNVSTLELGDSALYLCASSLGGLGANEKLFFGEGSRLTVL.

Regarding this clone: The CDR3 end is not reached by the read, which stops 3 residues before it; the germline J gene fills it in. J is TRBJ2-2 and V is TRBV7-9; 9 bases match TRBD2. CDR3 length: 14 amino acids. Germline V CDR1 and CDR2: SEHNR, FQNEAQ (reference sequence). J gave up 6 bases and V 2 bases, and 1 base lay outside the gene matches. CDR3 amino acids: CASSLLAGAGELFF. The covered CDR3 bases are TGTGCCAGCAGCTTATTAGCGGGAGCCGGGGAG.

On this clone itself: The read falls 3 residues short of the CDR3 end, and the missing part is taken from the germline J gene. The rearrangement joins TRBV19 to TRBJ1-2, with 10 nucleotides matching TRBD1. The CDR3 is 14 amino acids. Germline CDR1 LNHDA, CDR2 SQIVND (reference sequence). The CDR3 protein is CASSRDRGPYDYTF. Incomplete CDR3 DNA: TGTGCCAGTAGTAGGGACAGGGGTCCCTACGAC.

Comment on this clone: From the germline J gene comes the end of the CDR3, since the read stops 3 residues before it. The J gene is TRBJ2-3, the V gene TRBV7-6; tentative D call: TRBD2 (5 bases). The CDR3 extends over 15 amino acids. Germline V gene sequence: CDR1 SGHVS, CDR2 FNYEAQ. The V end lost 5 bases, the J end lost 0 bases, and 12 bases lay between the germline ends. The sequenced CDR3 bases are TGTGCCAGCAGCCCAGCGGCTACGAGCACAGATACG. Its translation is CASSPAATSTDT. The whole CDR3 sequence reads CASSPAATSTDTQYF.

About this clone: From the germline J gene comes the end of the CDR3, since the read stops 3 residues before it. V is TRBV19 and J is TRBJ2-4; TRBD1 might be the D (6 bases). The CDR3 runs 14 residues. Germline assignment: CDR1 LNHDA and CDR2 SQIVND (reference sequence). CDR3 bases read: TGTGCCAGTAGTTCGCCGGGACACACTGTACGT. Translating it yields CASSSPGHTVR. The full CDR3 reads CASSSPGHTVRQYF.

The CDR3 bases that were read are TGCAGCGGATGGGACAGGGCGGCCACTGAA. Protein product: CSGWDRAATE. The full CDR3 is CSGWDRAATEAFF. This rearrangement joins TRBV29-1 to TRBJ1-1; 9 nucleotides match TRBD1. The CDR3 is cut off 3 residues early in the read; its end comes from the germline J gene. CDR3 length: 13 residues. Germline lookup yields CDR1 SQVTM and CDR2 ANQGSEA. The J segment lost 4 bases and the V segment lost 7 bases, leaving 7 bases of the junction unmatched.

Worth noting for this clone: The read ends 3 residues early relative to the CDR3; the germline J gene fills the gap. The rearrangement links TRBV18 to TRBJ2-4; 9 positions agree with TRBD1. There are 14 residues in the CDR3. CDR1 is KGHSH, CDR2 LQKENI, per germline. The covered CDR3 bases are TGTGCCAGCGGAAACCGGGACAGGGCCTATGGT. Its protein is CASGNRDRAYG. The whole CDR3 protein is CASGNRDRAYGQYF. The full variable domain, with the rest looked up from reference TRBV18 and TRBJ2-4, is NAGVMQNPRHLVRRRGQEARLRCSPMKGHSHVYWYRQLPEEGLKFMVYLQKENIIDESGMPKERFSAEFPKEGPSILRIQQVVRGDSAAYFCASGNRDRAYGQYFGAGTRLSVL.

The covered CDR3 bases are TGTGCCAGTAGTGTGGGGGCGCGGAGCAATCAGCCC. As protein: CASSVGARSNQP. The CDR3 reads in full as CASSVGARSNQPQHF. The rearrangement links TRBV19 to TRBJ1-5, with D maybe TRBD1 (6 bases). The sequenced fragment ends 3 residues before the CDR3 boundary, so the rest is inferred from the germline J gene. The germline V and J ends were trimmed by 5 bases and 1 base, with 12 bases remaining between them. Germline values: CDR1 LNHDA, CDR2 SQIVND (reference sequence). The CDR3 totals 15 residues.

About this clone: The read falls 3 residues short of the CDR3 end, and the missing part is taken from the germline J gene. The V gene is TRBV10-2, the J gene TRBJ2-3; 8 bases match TRBD1. This CDR3 is built from 16 residues. CDR1 is WSHSY, CDR2 SAAADI, per germline. The CDR3 loop reads CASSEGGTGDQETQYF. The sequenced part of the CDR3 DNA is TGCGCCAGCAGTGAGGGAGGGACAGGAGACCAAGAGACG.

Comments on this clone: The CDR3 is cut off 3 residues early in the read; its end comes from the germline J gene. V is TRBV11-2 and J is TRBJ2-1; D gene unclear. CDR1 is SGHAT and CDR2 is FQNNGV in the germline V gene. CDR3 length: 11 residues. V was cut by 2 bases and J by 7 bases, with 3 bases left in between. Partial CDR3 DNA: TGTGCCAGCAGCTTATCGAATGAG. Translated, it gives CASSLSNE. The whole CDR3 protein reads CASSLSNEQFF.

The CDR3 spells CASSLVRTQGVNEQYF. CDR3 bases read: TGTGCCAGCAGTTTAGTCCGTACGCAGGGAGTAAACGAG. The V gene is TRBV28, the J gene TRBJ2-7, with D perhaps matching TRBD1 or TRBD2 (5 bases each). With the read ending 3 residues before the CDR3 end, the germline J gene is used to fill in that end. The V and J ends lost 2 bases and 5 bases respectively, with 19 bases between them. The CDR3 covers 16 residues. Germline V CDR1 and CDR2: MDHEN, SYDVKM.

Concerning this clone: Coverage ceases 3 residues before the CDR3 finishes, and the germline J gene fills in the end. This rearrangement joins TRBV19 to TRBJ1-4; 7 bases map to TRBD1. This CDR3 spans 14 amino acids. V lost 4 bases, J lost 8 bases, and 7 bases stayed unmatched. The V gene's germline CDR1 is LNHDA and CDR2 SQIVND (reference sequence). The CDR3 DNA, read in part, is TGTGCCAGTAGTACAGGGGGACTGGGAGAAAAA. Its translation is CASSTGGLGEK. The full CDR3 protein reads CASSTGGLGEKLFF. The full variable domain, with the rest looked up from reference TRBV19 and TRBJ1-4, is DGGITQSPKYLFRKEGQNVTLSCEQNLNHDAMYWYRQDPGQGLRLIYYSQIVNDFQKGDIAEGYSVSREKKESFPLTVTSAQKNPTAFYLCASSTGGLGEKLFFGSGTQLSVL.

Points on this clone: The CDR3 end falls 3 residues outside the read, so it is completed with the germline J gene. The chain is built from TRBV7-6 and TRBJ2-2; possible D gene TRBD1, 5 bases. The germline V gene encodes CDR1 SGHVS and CDR2 FNYEAQ. The CDR3 is made up of 15 amino acids. Deletions cut 1 base from V and 0 bases from J, with 6 bases between. The CDR3 region is CASSLDRPNTGELFF. The CDR3 DNA, read in part, is TGTGCCAGCAGCTTAGACAGGCCGAACACCGGGGAG.

CDR3 bases read: TGTGCCAGCAGCTTAGACTCGATGAGGGGGGAGACC. Its protein product is CASSLDSMRGET. The full CDR3 protein is CASSLDSMRGETQYF. V gene TRBV11-3 combines with J gene TRBJ2-5; D may be TRBD1 (6 bases). From the germline J gene comes the end of the CDR3, since the read stops 3 residues before it. The germline V and J ends were trimmed by 0 bases and 5 bases, with 13 bases remaining between them. Germline CDR1 is SGHNT and CDR2 is YENEEA. CDR3 length equals 15 residues.